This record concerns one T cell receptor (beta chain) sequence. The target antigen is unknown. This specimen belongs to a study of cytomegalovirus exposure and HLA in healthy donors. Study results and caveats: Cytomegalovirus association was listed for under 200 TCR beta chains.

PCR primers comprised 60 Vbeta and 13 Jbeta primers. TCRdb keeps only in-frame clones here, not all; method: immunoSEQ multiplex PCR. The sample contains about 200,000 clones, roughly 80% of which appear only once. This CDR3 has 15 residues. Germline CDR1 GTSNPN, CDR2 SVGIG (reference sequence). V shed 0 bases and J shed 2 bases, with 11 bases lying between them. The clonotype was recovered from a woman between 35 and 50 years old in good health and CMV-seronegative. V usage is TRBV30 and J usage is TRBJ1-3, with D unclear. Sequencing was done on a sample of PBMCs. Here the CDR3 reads CAWSVTGSAGNTIYF. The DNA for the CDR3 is TGTGCCTGGAGTGTAACGGGGTCGGCTGGAAACACCATATATTTT.